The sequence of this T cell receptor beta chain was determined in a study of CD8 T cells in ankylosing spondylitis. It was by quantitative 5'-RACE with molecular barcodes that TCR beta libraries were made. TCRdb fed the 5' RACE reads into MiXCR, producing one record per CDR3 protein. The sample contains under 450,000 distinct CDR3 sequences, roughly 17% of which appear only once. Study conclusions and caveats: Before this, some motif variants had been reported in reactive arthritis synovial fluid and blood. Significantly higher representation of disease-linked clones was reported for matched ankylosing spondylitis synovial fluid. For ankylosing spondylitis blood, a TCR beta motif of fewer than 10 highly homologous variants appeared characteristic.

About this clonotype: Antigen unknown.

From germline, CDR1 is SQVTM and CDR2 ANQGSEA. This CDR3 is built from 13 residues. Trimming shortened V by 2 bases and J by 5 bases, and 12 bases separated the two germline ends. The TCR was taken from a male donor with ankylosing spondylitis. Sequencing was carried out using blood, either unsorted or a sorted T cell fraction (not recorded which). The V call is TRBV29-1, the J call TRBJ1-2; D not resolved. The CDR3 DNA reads TGCAGCGTTGAAAGGTCGTTGGTTTATGGCTACACCTTC. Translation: CSVERSLVYGYTF.